This T cell receptor beta chain was captured by sequencing in a study of T-cell reconstitution after alpha-beta-depleted transplantation in children. Unique molecular identifiers were incorporated when the TCRbeta library was constructed. A single record per CDR3 protein comes from TCRdb applying MiXCR to the PCR reads. Found here are roughly 570,000 distinct CDR3 sequences, 27% of them singletons; the top ten hold around a third. CDR1 DFQATT and CDR2 SNEGSKA come from the germline V gene (reference sequence). The CDR3 consists of 15 residues. V shed 6 bases, J shed 6 bases, and the junction held 7 bases outside the gene matches. This clonotype was counted a few times. Antigen unknown. Study observations and caveats: Some patients owed their high day-60 TCRbeta diversity to surviving recipient T cells and thymic progenitors. Several hundred graft clones that had expanded were reportedly the source of alpha-beta T cells about two months after transplant. Fresh T-cell production supplied most of the T-cell counts and diversity seen one year after transplant.

The chain is built from TRBV20-1 and TRBJ2-1, with 14 bases that match TRBD2. The TCR sequence derives from a boy less than two years old with Wiskott-Aldrich syndrome, due to receive a stem cell transplant. Sample: PBMCs, taken before TCRalphabeta/CD19-depleted stem cell transplant. Here the CDR3 DNA reads TGCAGTGCGGCCGGGACTAGCGGGAGAATCAATGAGCAGTTCTTC. As protein: CSAAGTSGRINEQFF.